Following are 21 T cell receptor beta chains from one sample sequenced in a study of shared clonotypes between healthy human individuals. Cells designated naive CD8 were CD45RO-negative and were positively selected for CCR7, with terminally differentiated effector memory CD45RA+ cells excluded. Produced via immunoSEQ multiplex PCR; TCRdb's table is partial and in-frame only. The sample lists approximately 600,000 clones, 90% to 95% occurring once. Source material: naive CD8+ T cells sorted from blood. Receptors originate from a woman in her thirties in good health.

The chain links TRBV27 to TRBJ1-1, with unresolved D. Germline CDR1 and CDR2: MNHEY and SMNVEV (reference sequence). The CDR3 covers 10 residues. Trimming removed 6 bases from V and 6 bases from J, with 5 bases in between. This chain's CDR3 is CASSSPEAFF. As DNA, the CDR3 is TGTGCCAGCAGCTCGCCTGAAGCTTTCTTT.

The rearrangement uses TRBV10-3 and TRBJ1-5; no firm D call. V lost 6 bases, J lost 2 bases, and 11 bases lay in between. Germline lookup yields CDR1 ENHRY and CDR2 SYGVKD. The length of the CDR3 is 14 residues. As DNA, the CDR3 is TGTGCCATCAGCGTGTCGCGAGGCAATCAGCCCCAGCATTTT. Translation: CAISVSRGNQPQHF.

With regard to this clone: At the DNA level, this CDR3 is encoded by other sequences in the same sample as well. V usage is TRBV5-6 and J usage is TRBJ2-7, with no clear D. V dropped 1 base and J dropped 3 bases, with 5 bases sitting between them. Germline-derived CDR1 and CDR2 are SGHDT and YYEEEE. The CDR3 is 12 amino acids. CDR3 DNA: TGTGCCAGCAGCTTGCAAGGCTACGAGCAGTACTTC. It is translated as CASSLQGYEQYF. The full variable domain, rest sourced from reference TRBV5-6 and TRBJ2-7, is DAGVTQSPTHLIKTRGQQVTLRCSPKSGHDTVSWYQQALGQGPQFIFQYYEEEERQRGNFPDRFSGHQFPNYSSELNVNALLLGDSALYLCASSLQGYEQYFGPGTRLTVT.

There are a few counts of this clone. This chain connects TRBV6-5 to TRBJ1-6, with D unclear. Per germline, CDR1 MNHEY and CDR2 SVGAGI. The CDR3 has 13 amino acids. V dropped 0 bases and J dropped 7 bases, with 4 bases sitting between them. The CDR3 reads CASSYSGNSPLHF. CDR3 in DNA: TGTGCCAGCAGTTACTCGGGGAATTCACCCCTCCACTTT.

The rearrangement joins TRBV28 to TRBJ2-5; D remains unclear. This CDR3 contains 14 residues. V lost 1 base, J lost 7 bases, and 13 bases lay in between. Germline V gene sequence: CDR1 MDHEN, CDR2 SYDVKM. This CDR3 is CASSLSFRSGTQYF. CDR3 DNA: TGTGCCAGCAGTTTATCTTTTAGATCGGGGACCCAGTACTTC.

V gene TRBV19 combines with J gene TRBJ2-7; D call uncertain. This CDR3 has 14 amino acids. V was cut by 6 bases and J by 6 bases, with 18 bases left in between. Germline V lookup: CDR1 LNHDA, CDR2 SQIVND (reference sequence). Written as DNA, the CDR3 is TGTGCCAGTAGGCCACATACTGGGCTGATCGAGCAGTACTTC. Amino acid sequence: CASRPHTGLIEQYF.

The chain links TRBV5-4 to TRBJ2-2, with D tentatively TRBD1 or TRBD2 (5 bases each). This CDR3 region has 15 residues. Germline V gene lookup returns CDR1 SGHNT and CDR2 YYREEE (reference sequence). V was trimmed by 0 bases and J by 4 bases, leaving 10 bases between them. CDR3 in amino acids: CASSLDSRGTGELFF. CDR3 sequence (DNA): TGTGCCAGCAGCTTGGACTCGAGGGGCACCGGGGAGCTGTTTTTT. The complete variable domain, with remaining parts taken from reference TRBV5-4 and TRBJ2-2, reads ETGVTQSPTHLIKTRGQQVTLRCSSQSGHNTVSWYQQALGQGPQFIFQYYREEENGRGNFPPRFSGLQFPNYSSELNVNALELDDSALYLCASSLDSRGTGELFFGEGSRLTVL.

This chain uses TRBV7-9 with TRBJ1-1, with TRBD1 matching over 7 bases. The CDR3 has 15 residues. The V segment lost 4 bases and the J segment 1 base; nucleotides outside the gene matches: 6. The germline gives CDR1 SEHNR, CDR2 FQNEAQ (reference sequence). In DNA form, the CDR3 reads TGTGCCAGCAGCTCTATGGGACAGCCGAACACTGAAGCTTTCTTT. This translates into CASSSMGQPNTEAFF.

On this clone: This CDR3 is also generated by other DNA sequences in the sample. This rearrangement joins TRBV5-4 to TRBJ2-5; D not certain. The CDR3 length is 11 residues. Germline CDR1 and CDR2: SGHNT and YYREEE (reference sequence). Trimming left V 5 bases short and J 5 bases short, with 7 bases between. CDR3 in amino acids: CASSSMETQYF. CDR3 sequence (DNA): TGTGCCAGCAGTTCGATGGAGACCCAGTACTTC.

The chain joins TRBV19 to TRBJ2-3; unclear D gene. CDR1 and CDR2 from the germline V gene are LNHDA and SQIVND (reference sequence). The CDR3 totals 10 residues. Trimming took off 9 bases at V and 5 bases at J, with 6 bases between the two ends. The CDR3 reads CASLGDTQYF. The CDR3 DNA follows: TGTGCCAGCCTCGGAGATACGCAGTATTTT.

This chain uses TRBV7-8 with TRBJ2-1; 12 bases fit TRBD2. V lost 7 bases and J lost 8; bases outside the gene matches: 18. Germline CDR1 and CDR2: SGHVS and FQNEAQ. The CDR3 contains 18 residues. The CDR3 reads CASTQLVTSGSREDEQFF. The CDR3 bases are TGTGCCAGCACCCAACTGGTGACTAGCGGGAGCCGCGAGGATGAGCAGTTCTTC.

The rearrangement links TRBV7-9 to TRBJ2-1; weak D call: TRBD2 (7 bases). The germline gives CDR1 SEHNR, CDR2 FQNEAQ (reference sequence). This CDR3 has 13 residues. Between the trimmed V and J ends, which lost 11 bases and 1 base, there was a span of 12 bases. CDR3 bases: TGTGCCGGGAGGGGGAAATCCTACAATGAGCAGTTCTTC. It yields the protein CAGRGKSYNEQFF.

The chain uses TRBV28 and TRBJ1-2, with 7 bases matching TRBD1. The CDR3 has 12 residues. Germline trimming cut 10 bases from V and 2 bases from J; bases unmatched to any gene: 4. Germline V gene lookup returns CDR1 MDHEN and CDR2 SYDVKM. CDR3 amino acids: CATKQGNYGYTF. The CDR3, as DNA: TGTGCCACTAAACAGGGGAACTATGGCTACACCTTC.

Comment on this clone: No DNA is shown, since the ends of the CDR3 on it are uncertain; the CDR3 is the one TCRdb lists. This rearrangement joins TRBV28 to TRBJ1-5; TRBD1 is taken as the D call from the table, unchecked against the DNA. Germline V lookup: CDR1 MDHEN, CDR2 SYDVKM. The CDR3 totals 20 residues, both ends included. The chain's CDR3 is CASSPGTGGEGPSILGPQHF.

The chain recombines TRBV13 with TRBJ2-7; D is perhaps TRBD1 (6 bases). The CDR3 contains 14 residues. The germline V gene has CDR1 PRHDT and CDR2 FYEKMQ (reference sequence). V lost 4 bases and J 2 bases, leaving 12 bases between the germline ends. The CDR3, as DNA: TGTGCCAGCAGCTGGGGACATGGGGCCTACGAGCAGTACTTC. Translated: CASSWGHGAYEQYF. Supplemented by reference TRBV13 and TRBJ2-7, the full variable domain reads AAGVIQSPRHLIKEKRETATLKCYPIPRHDTVYWYQQGPGQDPQFLISFYEKMQSDKGSIPDRFSAQQFSDYHSELNMSSLELGDSALYFCASSWGHGAYEQYFGPGTRLTVT.

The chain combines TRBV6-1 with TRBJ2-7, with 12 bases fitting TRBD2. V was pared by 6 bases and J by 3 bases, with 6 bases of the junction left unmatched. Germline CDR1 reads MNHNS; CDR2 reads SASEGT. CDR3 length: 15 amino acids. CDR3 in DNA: TGTGCCAGCAGCGACTGGACTAGCGGGAACTACGAGCAGTACTTC. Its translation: CASSDWTSGNYEQYF.

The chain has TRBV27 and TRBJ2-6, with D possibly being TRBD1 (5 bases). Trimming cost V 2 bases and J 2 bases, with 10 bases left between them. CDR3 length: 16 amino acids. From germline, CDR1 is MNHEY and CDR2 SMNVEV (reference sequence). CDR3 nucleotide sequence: TGTGCCAGCAGTTTACTAAAGGGGACTGGGGCCAACGTCCTGACTTTC. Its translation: CASSLLKGTGANVLTF.

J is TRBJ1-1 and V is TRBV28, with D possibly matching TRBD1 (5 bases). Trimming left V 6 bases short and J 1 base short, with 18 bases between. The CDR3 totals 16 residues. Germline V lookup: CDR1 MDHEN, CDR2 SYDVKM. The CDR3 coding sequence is TGTGCCAGCAGCACTTCACAGGAGTCACGGAACACTGAAGCTTTCTTT. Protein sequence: CASSTSQESRNTEAFF.

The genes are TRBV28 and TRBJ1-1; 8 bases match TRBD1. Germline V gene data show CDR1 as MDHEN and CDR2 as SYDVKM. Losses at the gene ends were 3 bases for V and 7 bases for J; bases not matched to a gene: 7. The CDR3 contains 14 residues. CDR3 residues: CASSFPQGASEAFF. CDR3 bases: TGTGCCAGCAGTTTCCCCCAGGGGGCAAGTGAAGCTTTCTTT.

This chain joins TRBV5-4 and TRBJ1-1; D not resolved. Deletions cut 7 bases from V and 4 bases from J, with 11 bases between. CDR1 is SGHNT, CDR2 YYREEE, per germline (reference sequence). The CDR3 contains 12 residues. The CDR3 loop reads CASGADGTEAFF. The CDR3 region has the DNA TGTGCCAGCGGCGCTGATGGCACTGAAGCTTTCTTT.

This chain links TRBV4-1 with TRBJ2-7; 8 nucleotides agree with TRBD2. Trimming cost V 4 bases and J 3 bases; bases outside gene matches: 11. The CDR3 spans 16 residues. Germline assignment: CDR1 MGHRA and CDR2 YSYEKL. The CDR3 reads CASSLPGTRNRYEQYF. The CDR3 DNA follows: TGCGCCAGCAGCCTCCCGGGGACTAGAAACCGCTACGAGCAGTACTTC.